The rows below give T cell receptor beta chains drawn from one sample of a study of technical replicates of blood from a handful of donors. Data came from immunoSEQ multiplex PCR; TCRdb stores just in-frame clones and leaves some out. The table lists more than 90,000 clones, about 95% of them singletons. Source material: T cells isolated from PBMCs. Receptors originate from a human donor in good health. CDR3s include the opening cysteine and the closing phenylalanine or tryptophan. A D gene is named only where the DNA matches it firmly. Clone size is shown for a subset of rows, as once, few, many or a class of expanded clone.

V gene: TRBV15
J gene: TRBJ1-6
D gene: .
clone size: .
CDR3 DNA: TGTGCCACCAGCAGAAACAGGGAAAATTCACCCCTCCACTTT
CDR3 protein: CATSRNRENSPLHF

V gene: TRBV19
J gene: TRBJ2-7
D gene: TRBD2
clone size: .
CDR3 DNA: TGTGCCAGTAGTATCCAGCGGGAGGGCTACGAGCAGTACTTC
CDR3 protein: CASSIQREGYEQYF

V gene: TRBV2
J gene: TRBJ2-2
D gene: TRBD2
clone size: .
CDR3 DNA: TGTGCCAGCGGGATAGCGGGATTTGTCACCGGGGAGCTGTTTTTT
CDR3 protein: CASGIAGFVTGELFF

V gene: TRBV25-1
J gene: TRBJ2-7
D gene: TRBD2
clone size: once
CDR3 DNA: TGTGCCAGCAGTGAAAGAAAGAGCGGGGGTACCTACGAGCAGTACTTC
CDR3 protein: CASSERKSGGTYEQYF

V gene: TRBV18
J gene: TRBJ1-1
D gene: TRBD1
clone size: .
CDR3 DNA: TGTGCCAGCTCACCACCAGAGGACAGGGAAGCTTTCTTT
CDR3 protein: CASSPPEDREAFF

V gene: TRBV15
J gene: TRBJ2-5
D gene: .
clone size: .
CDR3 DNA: TGTGCCACCAGCAGCCCACCTCCTAGCTCCGGGGAGACCCAGTACTTC
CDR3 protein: CATSSPPPSSGETQYF

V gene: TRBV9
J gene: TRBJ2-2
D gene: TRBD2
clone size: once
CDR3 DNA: TGTGCCAGTAGTGAGGGAGGGTCTCCTCCCGGGGAGCTGTTTTTT
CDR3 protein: CASSEGGSPPGELFF

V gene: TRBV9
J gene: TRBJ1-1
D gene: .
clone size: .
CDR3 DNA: TGTGCCAGCAGCCCACGGACAGTTATTAACACTGAAGCTTTCTTT
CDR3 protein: CASSPRTVINTEAFF

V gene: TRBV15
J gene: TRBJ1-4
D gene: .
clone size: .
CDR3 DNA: TGTGCCACCAGCAGAGCAGGCGACAGAACTAATGAAAAACTGTTTTTT
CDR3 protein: CATSRAGDRTNEKLFF

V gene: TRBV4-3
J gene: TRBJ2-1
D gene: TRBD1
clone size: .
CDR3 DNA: TGCGCCAGCAGCCGTCCGGGACAGGGCCTGAACAATGAGCAGTTCTTC
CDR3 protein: CASSRPGQGLNNEQFF

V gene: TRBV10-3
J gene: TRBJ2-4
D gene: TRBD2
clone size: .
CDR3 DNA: TGTGCCATCAGTGAGTCAGTCATGACTAGCGGGACTGACATTCAGTACTTC
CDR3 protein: CAISESVMTSGTDIQYF

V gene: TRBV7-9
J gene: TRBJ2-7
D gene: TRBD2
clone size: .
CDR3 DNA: TGTGCCAGCAGCTCCTCCCTGGGAGGTAGCGGGGTAAGCTCCTACGAGCAGTACTTC
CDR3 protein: CASSSSLGGSGVSSYEQYF

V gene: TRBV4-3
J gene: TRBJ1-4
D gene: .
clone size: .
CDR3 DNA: TGCGCCAGCAGCCAAGTATACAGGGAATGGGAAAAACTGTTTTTT
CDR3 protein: CASSQVYREWEKLFF

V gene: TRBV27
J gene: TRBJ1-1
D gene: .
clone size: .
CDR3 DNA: TGTGCCAGCAGTTTATATGGGGGCCCTAACACTGAAGCTTTCTTT
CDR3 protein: CASSLYGGPNTEAFF

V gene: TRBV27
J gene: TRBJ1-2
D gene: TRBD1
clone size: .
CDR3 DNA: TGTGCCAGCAGCCCTTTCCCGGGGACAGTATGGAGCTACACCTTC
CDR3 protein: CASSPFPGTVWSYTF

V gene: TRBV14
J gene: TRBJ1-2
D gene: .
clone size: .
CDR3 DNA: TGTGCCAGCAGCCAAGGGGGGCTCTATGGCTACACCTTC
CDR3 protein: CASSQGGLYGYTF

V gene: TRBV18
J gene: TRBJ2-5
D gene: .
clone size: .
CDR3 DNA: TGTGCCAGCTCACCAGTCTGGTTACAGGCTTTTCCGGAGACCCAGTACTTC
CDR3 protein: CASSPVWLQAFPETQYF

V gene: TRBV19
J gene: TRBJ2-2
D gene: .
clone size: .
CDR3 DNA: TGTGCCAGTAGTATCCCGTTTCCGTCCGACAAGACCGGGGAGCTGTTTTTT
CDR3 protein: CASSIPFPSDKTGELFF

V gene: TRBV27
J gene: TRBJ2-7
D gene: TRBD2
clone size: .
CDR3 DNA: TGTGCCAGCAGTCAAGGGACCGGGACTAGCGGGAGGCGTGAGCAGTACTTC
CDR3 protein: CASSQGTGTSGRREQYF

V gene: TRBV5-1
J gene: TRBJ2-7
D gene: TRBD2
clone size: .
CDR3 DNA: TGCGCCAGCAGCTTCTTAGCGGGCGAGCAGTACTTC
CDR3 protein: CASSFLAGEQYF

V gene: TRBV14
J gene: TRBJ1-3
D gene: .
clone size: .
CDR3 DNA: TGTGCCAGCAGCCAGGGGCGAAACTCTGGAAACACCATATATTTT
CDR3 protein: CASSQGRNSGNTIYF

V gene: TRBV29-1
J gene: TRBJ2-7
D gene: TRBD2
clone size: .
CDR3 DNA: TGCAGCGTTGAAGTCCCATTTGGCGGGAGGTCCTACGAGCAGTACTTC
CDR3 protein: CSVEVPFGGRSYEQYF

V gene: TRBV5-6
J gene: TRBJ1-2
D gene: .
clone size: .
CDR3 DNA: TGTGCCAGCAGCCAACAGAACTATGGCTACACCTTC
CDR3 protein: CASSQQNYGYTF

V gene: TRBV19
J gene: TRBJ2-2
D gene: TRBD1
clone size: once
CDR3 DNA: TGTGCCAGTACCCTGGGACAGACGAACACCGGGGAGCTGTTTTTT
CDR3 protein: CASTLGQTNTGELFF

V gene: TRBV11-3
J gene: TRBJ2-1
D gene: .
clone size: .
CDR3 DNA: TGTGCCAGCAGCTTAGTGATTGTCAGGAACAATGAGCAGTTCTTC
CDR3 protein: CASSLVIVRNNEQFF

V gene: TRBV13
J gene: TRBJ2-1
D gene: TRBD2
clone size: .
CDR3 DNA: TGTGCCAGCAGCTGGGCGGTAGCGGGAGGGCAAAATGAGCAGTTCTTC
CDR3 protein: CASSWAVAGGQNEQFF

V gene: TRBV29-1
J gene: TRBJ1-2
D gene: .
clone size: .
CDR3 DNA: TGCAGCGTCGAGACAGGCTATGGCTACACCTTC
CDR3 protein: CSVETGYGYTF

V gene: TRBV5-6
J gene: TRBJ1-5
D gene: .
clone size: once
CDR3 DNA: TGTGCCAGCAGCTTGGCCGGGTCTGGTAGCAATCAGCCCCAGCATTTT
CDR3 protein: CASSLAGSGSNQPQHF

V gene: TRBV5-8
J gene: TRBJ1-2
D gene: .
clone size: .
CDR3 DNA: TGTGCCAGCAGCTTGTATCAGGGTGGCGGCTACACCTTC
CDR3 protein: CASSLYQGGGYTF

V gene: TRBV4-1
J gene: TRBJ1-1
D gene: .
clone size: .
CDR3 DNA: TGCGCCAGCAGCCCACCCTATGGGGCGACTGAAGCTTTCTTT
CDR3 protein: CASSPPYGATEAFF

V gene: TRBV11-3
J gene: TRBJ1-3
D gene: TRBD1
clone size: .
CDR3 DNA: TGTGCCAGCAGCTTTGGGACAGTCGTTAACACCATATATTTT
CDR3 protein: CASSFGTVVNTIYF

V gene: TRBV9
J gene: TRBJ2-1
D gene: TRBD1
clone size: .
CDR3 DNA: TGTGCCAGCTCAGGGGGAACAGCCTACAATGAGCAGTTCTTC
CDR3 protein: CASSGGTAYNEQFF

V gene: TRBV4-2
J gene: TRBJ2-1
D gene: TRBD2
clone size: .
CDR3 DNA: TGTGCCAGCAGCCCGCGATACGCAGCGGGAGAGGGCAATGAGCAGTTCTTC
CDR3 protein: CASSPRYAAGEGNEQFF

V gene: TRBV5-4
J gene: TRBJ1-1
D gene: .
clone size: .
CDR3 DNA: TGTGCCAGCAGCGTACAGGGTAGGAACACTGAAGCTTTCTTT
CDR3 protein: CASSVQGRNTEAFF

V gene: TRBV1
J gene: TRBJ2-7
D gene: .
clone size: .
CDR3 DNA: TGCACCAGCAGCCATGGCCGGGACTCCACCTACGAGCAGTACTTC
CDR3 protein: CTSSHGRDSTYEQYF

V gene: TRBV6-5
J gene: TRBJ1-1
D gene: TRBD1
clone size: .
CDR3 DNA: TGTGCCAGCAGTTACATGGGACAGCACACTGAAGCTTTCTTT
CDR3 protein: CASSYMGQHTEAFF

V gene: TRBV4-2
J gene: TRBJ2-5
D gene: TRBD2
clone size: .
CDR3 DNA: TGTGCCAGCAGCCAAGTCCTAGCGGGATATCAAGAGACCCAGTACTTC
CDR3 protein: CASSQVLAGYQETQYF

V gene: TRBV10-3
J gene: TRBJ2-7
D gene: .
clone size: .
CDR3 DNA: TGTGCCATCAGCCAGGACTACGAGCAGTACTTC
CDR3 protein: CAISQDYEQYF

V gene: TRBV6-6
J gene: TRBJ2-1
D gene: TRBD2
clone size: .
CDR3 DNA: TGTGCCAGCAGTTACTGGGACTATCCACGCAATGAGCAGTTCTTC
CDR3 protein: CASSYWDYPRNEQFF

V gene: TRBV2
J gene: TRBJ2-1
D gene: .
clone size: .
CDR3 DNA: TGTGCCAGCAATGAGGTCTGGAGGGCTTCCTACAATGAGCAGTTCTTC
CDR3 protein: CASNEVWRASYNEQFF

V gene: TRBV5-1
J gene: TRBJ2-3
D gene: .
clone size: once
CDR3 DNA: TGCGCCAGCTTTACAGGGTCCGGTACGCAGTATTTT
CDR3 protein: CASFTGSGTQYF

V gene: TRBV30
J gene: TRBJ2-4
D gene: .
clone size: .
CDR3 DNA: TGTGCCTGGAGTGTCGGCAGGGAACTAAACATTCAGTACTTC
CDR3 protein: CAWSVGRELNIQYF

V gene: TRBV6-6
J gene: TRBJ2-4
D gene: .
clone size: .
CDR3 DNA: TGTGCCAGCATCGAGAGGAAGTCGGGGGTGCACATTCAGTACTTC
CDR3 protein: CASIERKSGVHIQYF

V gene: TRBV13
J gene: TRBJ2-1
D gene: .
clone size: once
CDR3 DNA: TGTGCCAGCAGCCCCCGAGGAGGGAACAATGAGCAGTTCTTC
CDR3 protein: CASSPRGGNNEQFF

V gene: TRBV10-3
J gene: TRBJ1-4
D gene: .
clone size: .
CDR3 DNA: TGTGCCATCAGTGAGTCACGGGCAACTAATGAAAAACTGTTTTTT
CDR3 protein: CAISESRATNEKLFF

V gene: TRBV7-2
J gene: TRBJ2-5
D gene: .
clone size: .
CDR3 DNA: TGTGCCAGCAGCTTAGCGGAGGTCATGGGCGAGACCCAGTACTTC
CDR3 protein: CASSLAEVMGETQYF

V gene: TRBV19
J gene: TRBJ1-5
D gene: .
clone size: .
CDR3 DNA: TGTGCCAGTAGTATGGGACTTAATAGCAATCAGCCCCAGCATTTT
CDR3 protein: CASSMGLNSNQPQHF

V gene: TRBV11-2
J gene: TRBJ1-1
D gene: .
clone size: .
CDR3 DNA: TGTGCCAGCAGCTTTTTGGAGGGCGTAGCTGAAGCTTTCTTT
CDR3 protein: CASSFLEGVAEAFF

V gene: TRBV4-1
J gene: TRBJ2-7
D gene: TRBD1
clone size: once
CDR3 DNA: TGCGCCAGCAGCCCAAGCCCGACAGGGGTTCCCTACGAGCAGTACTTC
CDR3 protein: CASSPSPTGVPYEQYF

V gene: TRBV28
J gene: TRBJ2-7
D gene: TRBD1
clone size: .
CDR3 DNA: TGTGCCAGCAGTTTCTGGACAGGGGCCTACGAGCAGTACTTC
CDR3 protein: CASSFWTGAYEQYF

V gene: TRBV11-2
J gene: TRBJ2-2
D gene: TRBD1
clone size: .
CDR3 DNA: TGTGCCAGCAGCTTCGGGACAGTCCAAAGGGAGCTGTTTTTT
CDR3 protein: CASSFGTVQRELFF

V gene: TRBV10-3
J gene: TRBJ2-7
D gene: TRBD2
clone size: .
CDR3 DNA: TGTGCCATCAAGGGGACTAGCGCCTCCTACGAGCAGTACTTC
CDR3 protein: CAIKGTSASYEQYF

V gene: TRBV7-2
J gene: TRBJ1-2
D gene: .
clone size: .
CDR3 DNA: TGTGCCAGCAGCTTAGGGGAGGCCGACCGGGCTGGTGGCTACACCTTC
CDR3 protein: CASSLGEADRAGGYTF

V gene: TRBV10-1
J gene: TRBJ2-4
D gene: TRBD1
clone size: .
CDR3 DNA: TGCGCCAGCAGTGAGGGACAGGGGAAGGACATTCAGTACTTC
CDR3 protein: CASSEGQGKDIQYF

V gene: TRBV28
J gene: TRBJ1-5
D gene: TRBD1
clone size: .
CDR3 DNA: TGTGCCAACCTGACAGGGCCCCTCCTATATAGCAATCAGCCCCAGCATTTT
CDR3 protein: CANLTGPLLYSNQPQHF

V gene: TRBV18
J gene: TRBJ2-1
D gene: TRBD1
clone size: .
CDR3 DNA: TGTGCCAGCTCACCAGGGACAGGGGTCCCTGAGCAGTTCTTC
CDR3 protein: CASSPGTGVPEQFF

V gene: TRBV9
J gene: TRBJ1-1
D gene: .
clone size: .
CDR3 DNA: TGTGCCAGCAGCGTAGCATGGCAGAACACTGAAGCTTTCTTT
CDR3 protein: CASSVAWQNTEAFF

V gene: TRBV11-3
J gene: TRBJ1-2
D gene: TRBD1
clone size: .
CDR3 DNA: TGTGCCAGCAGCTCGGGACAGGGTGGCTACACCTTC
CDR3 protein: CASSSGQGGYTF

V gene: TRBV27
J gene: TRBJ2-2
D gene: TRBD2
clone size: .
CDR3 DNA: TGTGCCAGCAGCCTAGACGGCAGCGGGAGAACCGGGGAGCTGTTTTTT
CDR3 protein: CASSLDGSGRTGELFF

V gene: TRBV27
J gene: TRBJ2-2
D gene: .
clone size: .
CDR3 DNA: TGTGCCAGCAGTTTAGACTTCCTCGGGGAGCTGTTTTTT
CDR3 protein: CASSLDFLGELFF